Shown below are 21 T cell receptor beta chains from a single sample sequenced in a study of vaccination effects on CD4 cells after COVID-19. Generated by immunoSEQ multiplex PCR, the TCRdb table keeps only in-frame clones and is missing some. There are 65,000 to 95,000 clones in the sample; roughly 80% occur only once, and 1.1% lies in the top ten. Antigen-specific CD4+ T cells expanded by the ViraFEST assay with viral peptide pools were then sequenced. Following culture for around 9 days, CD4+ T cells were isolated. The participants, recipients of two vaccine doses, got either BNT162b2 or mRNA-1273. These receptors have no identified antigens. The material was CD4+ T cells from PBMCs cultured with HCoV-OC43 spike peptides, obtained after COVID-19 vaccination. Subset of the sample: HCoV-OC43 spike overlapping peptide pool stimulation. Every receptor here comes from a human donor who received a COVID-19 vaccine.

This clone was picked up one time. This chain connects TRBV2 to TRBJ1-2; 7 bases are shared with TRBD1. Germline V gene lookup returns CDR1 SNHLY and CDR2 FYNNEI. The junction had 3 bases not matched to a gene; V was cut back by 6 bases and J by 2 bases. CDR3 size: 13 residues. The CDR3 coding sequence is TGTGCCAGCAGGGAGGACAGGAACTATGGCTACACCTTC. Translating gives CASREDRNYGYTF.

The rearrangement links TRBV29-1 to TRBJ2-2, with a possible D match to TRBD1 (5 bases). Germline lookup yields CDR1 SQVTM and CDR2 ANQGSEA. This CDR3 has 14 amino acids. V dropped 4 bases and J dropped 3 bases, with 12 bases sitting between them. CDR3 in amino acids: CSVGQGMDTGELFF. In nucleotides, the CDR3 is TGCAGCGTTGGGCAGGGAATGGACACCGGGGAGCTGTTTTTT.

The count of this clone is one. The J gene is TRBJ2-5, the V gene TRBV6-6; possible D gene TRBD1, 5 bases. Germline loops: CDR1 MNHNY, CDR2 SVGAGI (reference sequence). V was clipped by 6 bases and J by 5 bases, with 19 bases between them. This CDR3 region has 15 residues. The CDR3 loop reads CASRSRVSAPETQYF. DNA of the CDR3: TGTGCCAGCAGGTCCAGGGTATCCGCCCCCGAGACCCAGTACTTC.

The chain carries TRBV7-8 and TRBJ2-7; 12 bases agree with TRBD1. Germline V gene lookup returns CDR1 SGHVS and CDR2 FQNEAQ. This CDR3 is built from 16 residues. Trimming removed 4 bases from V and 6 bases from J; junction bases left unmatched: 10. DNA for the CDR3: TGTGCCAGCAGCTCACCGGCAGGGACAGGGGGCGCCGAGCAGTACGTC. Protein product: CASSSPAGTGGAEQYV.

This clone was detected once. CDR3 amino acids: CATSDPTGVRDTQYF. DNA for the CDR3: TGTGCCACCAGTGATCCGACAGGGGTGAGAGATACGCAGTATTTT. The V gene is TRBV24-1, the J gene TRBJ2-3, with 8 bases aligning to TRBD1. The V and J ends lost 3 bases and 5 bases, in that order; junction bases with no gene match: 6. Germline V gene lookup returns CDR1 KGHDR and CDR2 SFDVKD. The CDR3 contains 15 residues.

J is TRBJ2-3 and V is TRBV5-1; no definite D call. V was shortened by 7 bases and J by 0 bases, with 12 bases between the two germline ends. CDR1 SGHRS and CDR2 YFSETQ come from the germline V gene. The CDR3 covers 14 residues. CDR3 in amino acids: CASREVISTDTQYF. CDR3 in DNA: TGCGCCAGCCGTGAGGTGATTAGCACAGATACGCAGTATTTT.

This chain uses TRBV14 with TRBJ1-1, with a weak D call TRBD1 (5 bases). CDR1 and CDR2 from the germline V gene are SGHDN and FVKESK. The CDR3 sequence is 13 residues long. The V gene lost 2 bases and the J gene lost 5 bases, with 9 bases spanning the gap. CDR3 sequence reads: CASSQQQETEAFF. CDR3 in DNA: TGTGCCAGCAGCCAACAACAGGAGACTGAAGCTTTCTTT.

The table lists this clone with a few counts. The chain uses TRBV19 and TRBJ1-6; D unresolved. V was cut by 5 bases and J by 6 bases, with 14 bases left in between. Germline V lookup: CDR1 LNHDA, CDR2 SQIVND (reference sequence). The CDR3 contains 15 residues. For the CDR3, the DNA is TGTGCCAGTAGTCGGCGGAGGGATCCTAATTCACCCCTCCACTTT. This codes for CASSRRRDPNSPLHF.

The chain uses TRBV5-4 and TRBJ2-7, with D maybe TRBD1 (6 bases). CDR3 size: 15 residues. The V and J ends lost 4 bases and 3 bases respectively, with 17 bases between them. Germline values: CDR1 SGHNT, CDR2 YYREEE (reference sequence). CDR3 nucleotides: TGTGCCAGCAGCGCTAAACAGGGTTTAATCTACGAGCAGTACGTC. Protein product: CASSAKQGLIYEQYV.

The chain employs TRBV18 and TRBJ1-3; D call uncertain. Germline V gene sequence: CDR1 KGHSH, CDR2 LQKENI. V shed 3 bases and J shed 0 bases, with 9 bases lying between them. This CDR3 region has 15 residues. In nucleotides, the CDR3 is TGTGCCAGCTCACCCTCCTCCAACTCTGGAAACACCATATATTTT. Amino acids: CASSPSSNSGNTIYF.

This clone has only one observation. V usage is TRBV4-2 and J usage is TRBJ2-3; either TRBD1 or TRBD2 may fit D (5 bases each). Germline values: CDR1 LGHNA, CDR2 YNFKEQ. The CDR3 totals 17 residues. The V end lost 0 bases, the J end lost 2 bases, and 15 bases lay between the germline ends. CDR3: CASSQEGSGTYTDTQYF. CDR3 DNA sequence: TGTGCCAGCAGCCAAGAGGGCTCCGGGACGTACACAGATACGCAGTATTTT.

The rearrangement uses TRBV3-1 (or the pseudogene TRBV3-2) and TRBJ2-5; D is possibly TRBD2 (6 bases). The germline gives CDR1 LGHDT, CDR2 YNNKEL (reference sequence). CDR3 length equals 14 residues. Trimming cost V 4 bases and J 4 bases, with 13 bases left between them. The CDR3 DNA reads as TGTGCCAGCAGCCCCCCGGGGGTAAGAGAGACCCAGTACTTC. This gives the protein CASSPPGVRETQYF.

This CDR3 reads CASSPNPGSYNEQFF. The CDR3 nucleotides read TGTGCCAGCTCACCCAACCCCGGGTCCTACAATGAGCAGTTCTTC. V and J are TRBV18 and TRBJ2-1; D is uncertain. The V end lost 3 bases, the J end lost 1 base, and 10 bases lay between the germline ends. Germline V gene lookup returns CDR1 KGHSH and CDR2 LQKENI. The CDR3 covers 15 residues.

This rearrangement joins TRBV30 to TRBJ2-5; D might be TRBD1 or TRBD2, each matching 5 bases. The CDR3 loop spans 12 amino acids. Germline CDR1 is GTSNPN and CDR2 is SVGIG (reference sequence). V gave up 3 bases and J gave up 8 bases, with 13 bases separating them. CDR3 DNA: TGTGCCTGGAGCGCCCCGGGGCCTACCCAGTACTTC. Translation: CAWSAPGPTQYF.

V and J are TRBV24-1 and TRBJ1-2, with 9 nucleotides matching TRBD1. CDR1 and CDR2 from the germline V gene are KGHDR and SFDVKD. The trim removed 2 bases at V and 0 bases at J, leaving 0 bases unmatched. This CDR3 has 15 residues. As DNA, the CDR3 is TGTGCCACCAGTGATTGGACAGGGGCTAACTATGGCTACACCTTC. Its protein product is CATSDWTGANYGYTF.

The chain links TRBV2 to TRBJ1-1, with no clear D. V was trimmed by 7 bases and J by 0 bases, leaving 6 bases between them. Germline V gene data show CDR1 as SNHLY and CDR2 as FYNNEI. CDR3 length: 12 residues. The CDR3 here is CASNLMNTEAFF. The DNA for the CDR3 is TGTGCCAGCAATCTAATGAACACTGAAGCTTTCTTT.

The chain uses TRBV28 and TRBJ2-2; D call uncertain. Trimming pared 5 bases from V and 4 bases from J, leaving 17 bases between. CDR3 length: 16 residues. CDR1 and CDR2 (germline): MDHEN, SYDVKM. CDR3 loop: CASSPMAPTLTGELFF. The CDR3, as DNA: TGTGCCAGCAGTCCGATGGCCCCGACTCTCACCGGGGAGCTGTTTTTT.

The V and J genes are TRBV19 and TRBJ1-4; no reliable D call. Germline V gene data show CDR1 as LNHDA and CDR2 as SQIVND (reference sequence). This CDR3 has 14 amino acids. V was clipped by 3 bases and J by 8 bases, with 13 bases between them. CDR3 DNA sequence: TGTGCCAGTAGTATTAGCCGGGGAGGGGAAAAACTGTTTTTT. Translation: CASSISRGGEKLFF. The whole variable domain, remainder taken from reference TRBV19 and TRBJ1-4, is DGGITQSPKYLFRKEGQNVTLSCEQNLNHDAMYWYRQDPGQGLRLIYYSQIVNDFQKGDIAEGYSVSREKKESFPLTVTSAQKNPTAFYLCASSISRGGEKLFFGSGTQLSVL.

This clone was recorded only once. This sequence joins TRBV19 and TRBJ1-1; D is possibly TRBD1 (5 bases). The CDR3 is 13 residues long. Trimming stripped 3 bases from V and 5 bases from J, with 10 bases between. In germline, CDR1 is LNHDA, CDR2 SQIVND (reference sequence). The CDR3 is CASSIQRGTEAFF. The DNA for the CDR3 is TGTGCCAGTAGTATCCAACGGGGGACTGAAGCTTTCTTT.

Regarding this clone: The same CDR3 can be traced to other DNA sequences in this sample. The chain combines TRBV20-1 with TRBJ2-7; TRBD1 aligns across 7 bases. Germline CDR1 reads DFQATT; CDR2 reads SNEGSKA (reference sequence). The CDR3 extends over 11 amino acids. Unmatched junction bases numbered 2, after V lost 6 bases and J lost 3 bases. DNA for the CDR3: TGCAGTGCCAGACAGGGCTACGAGCAGTACGTC. The encoded protein is CSARQGYEQYV.

This clone was detected only a few times. This chain connects TRBV28 to TRBJ1-6; TRBD1 is a possible D gene (6 bases). Germline V gene lookup returns CDR1 MDHEN and CDR2 SYDVKM. The ends were cut back, 3 bases at V and 10 bases at J, with 13 bases in the middle. CDR3 length equals 14 residues. Here the CDR3 reads CASSLGRGGSPLHF. In nucleotides, the CDR3 is TGTGCCAGCAGTTTGGGCAGGGGTGGGTCACCCCTCCACTTT.